This paragraph reports one T cell receptor beta chain. Reverse transcription of roughly 0.45 to 1 ug RNA was performed with random hexamers. Using its own MiXCR run on the immunoSEQ multiplex PCR reads, TCRdb lists one record per CDR3 protein. The table records about 250,000 distinct CDR3 sequences, around 93% of them present only once. The data originate from a study of CD8 T cells in Susac syndrome. Trimming took 4 bases from V and 0 from J, leaving 17 bases between them. The length of the CDR3 is 18 residues. The V gene's germline CDR1 is SGHRS and CDR2 YFSETQ. The receptor was isolated from a human donor with multiple sclerosis. This rearrangement joins TRBV5-1 to TRBJ2-6; a possible D gene is TRBD2 (5 bases). The specimen sequenced was CD4+ T cells from PBMCs. The CDR3 DNA reads TGCGCCAGCAGCGTTGACCCACCGAGGGCCTCTGGGGCCAACGTCCTGACTTTC. This gives the protein CASSVDPPRASGANVLTF.